Reported below is one T cell receptor beta chain. Its antigen is unknown. This specimen comes from a study of graft-versus-host responses after intestinal transplantation. Sequencing was performed with immunoSEQ multiplex PCR; in TCRdb, only in-frame clones are kept and a portion is missing. The top ten clones hold 0.34% of a sample with 80,000 to 100,000 clones, about 89% of them seen once. Study results and caveats: Within the allografts of patients who had graft-donor T cell macrochimerism, graft-versus-host to host-versus-graft clonal ratios were high.

Germline V gene lookup returns CDR1 LGHNA and CDR2 YSLEER. Trimming cost V 0 bases and J 4 bases; bases outside gene matches: 5. The CDR3 runs 16 residues. The clonotype originates from a human donor who received an intestinal transplant. The material sequenced was unstimulated CD4+ T cells sorted from spleen or lymph node cells, taken before intestinal transplant. V gene TRBV4-3 combines with J gene TRBJ2-7; 11 nucleotides match TRBD2. CDR3: CASSQEATSGTYEQYF. The CDR3 region has the DNA TGCGCCAGCAGCCAAGAAGCGACTAGCGGGACGTACGAGCAGTACTTC.